This T cell receptor beta chain came from a study of T cell repertoires in cytomegalovirus infection. Study context: Carrying CMV and the relevant HLA type showed in public TCR beta signatures.

Worth noting for this clonotype: Its specificity is unknown.

TCRdb processed the reads anew with MiXCR; each CDR3 protein has one entry. The repertoire holds more than 400,000 distinct CDR3 sequences, 26% seen once, with around 13% in the top ten. The study, taken as a whole, reports: Carriers of CMV and the relevant HLA type were discriminated by public TCR beta frequency. HLA-C-restricted TCR beta clonotypes specific for CMV led the ex vivo response.

CDR3 length equals 16 residues. The J segment lost 1 base and the V segment lost 7 bases, leaving 9 bases of the junction unmatched. CDR1 is MNHEY, CDR2 SVGEGT, per germline. This receptor was taken from a human donor in good health (CMV status not recorded). Some clones in this sample may be carry-over from other donors' samples. This chain connects TRBV6-2 or TRBV6-3 to TRBJ2-2; 7 nucleotides line up with TRBD1. The sample consisted of PBMCs. CDR3 coding DNA: TGTGCCAGCAATAGTCTGGGGACAGAGAACACCGGGGAGCTGTTTTTT. Translated, it gives CASNSLGTENTGELFF.